These 31 T cell receptor beta chains originate from one sample sequenced in a study of blood T cells in healthy people across ages. Primed by a sample-barcoded 5' primer and a J-beta primer mix, a second PCR proceeded for roughly 6 to 12 cycles. TCRdb re-analysed the 5' RACE reads in MiXCR, keeping a single row per CDR3 protein. Among about 1.1 million distinct CDR3 sequences listed, 35% to 40% were seen once. Sequenced material: blood. The source of these receptors is a man in his late teens or twenties in good health.

This clonotype has a count of ten or more. This sequence joins TRBV27 and TRBJ1-2, with D tentatively TRBD1 (5 bases). Trimming pared 2 bases from V and 4 bases from J, leaving 17 bases between. This CDR3 region has 16 residues. Germline CDR1 MNHEY, CDR2 SMNVEV (reference sequence). Here the CDR3 reads CASSLSQGVHSYGYTF. CDR3 nucleotides: TGTGCCAGCAGTTTAAGCCAGGGCGTCCATTCCTATGGCTACACCTTC.

The rearrangement links TRBV25-1 to TRBJ2-1; 8 positions match TRBD1. With the DNA end fitting TRBJ2-7 better, the J assignment may be wrong. Germline CDR1 and CDR2: MGHDK and SYGVNS. This CDR3 region has 16 residues. CDR3 region: CASSGPGTGEDNEQYF. The CDR3 region has the DNA TGTGCCAGCAGTGGGCCGGGGACAGGCGAGGACAATGAGCAGTACTTC.

A single count supports this clonotype. V and J are TRBV7-2 and TRBJ1-1, with D perhaps matching TRBD1 (5 bases). The V and J ends lost 5 bases and 11 bases respectively, with 12 bases between them. Germline CDR1 and CDR2: SGHTA and FQGNSA. The CDR3 has 11 amino acids. CDR3 nucleotides: TGTGCCAGCAGCCAGGGCTTGGTGGCTTTCTTT. The encoded protein is CASSQGLVAFF.

This clonotype was counted at least ten times. The rearrangement joins TRBV20-1 to TRBJ1-2; D is uncertain. The CDR3 totals 15 residues. V was pared by 6 bases and J by 3 bases, with 20 bases between. Germline CDR1 is DFQATT and CDR2 is SNEGSKA (reference sequence). The CDR3 loop is CSAPHEGAIDYGYTF. The DNA of the CDR3 is TGCAGTGCGCCCCATGAGGGAGCAATAGACTATGGCTACACCTTC.

The chain is built from TRBV29-1 and TRBJ1-1; tentatively, D is TRBD1 (6 bases). With 3 bases removed from V and 0 bases from J, the gap between germline ends came to 8 bases. Germline V lookup: CDR1 SQVTM, CDR2 ANQGSEA. The CDR3 covers 13 residues. The CDR3 is CSVEGALNTEAFF. DNA of the CDR3: TGCAGCGTTGAGGGGGCTTTGAACACTGAAGCTTTCTTT.

The rearrangement joins TRBV4-3 to TRBJ2-7, with 13 positions matching TRBD2. The V gene's germline CDR1 is LGHNA and CDR2 YSLEER. Trimming cost V 4 bases and J 3 bases; bases outside gene matches: 21. The length of the CDR3 is 21 residues. DNA for the CDR3: TGCGCCAGCAGCCCAAAATTTTGGACTAGCGGGAGCACGATCGTCGACTACGAGCAGTACTTC. Translated: CASSPKFWTSGSTIVDYEQYF.

This clonotype is a singleton in its sample. The gene calls are TRBV5-1 and TRBJ1-2, with D maybe TRBD1 (5 bases). V lost 5 bases, J lost 8 bases, and 16 bases lay in between. Germline V gives CDR1 SGHRS, CDR2 YFSETQ. The CDR3 covers 13 residues. Here the CDR3 DNA reads TGCGCCAGCAGAAACACCAGGGTGGGAGGCTACACCTTC. It translates to CASRNTRVGGYTF.

This clonotype was seen only a few times. The chain recombines TRBV10-3 with TRBJ2-6; D uncertain. V lost 3 bases to trimming and J lost 1 base, with 1 base between them. CDR3 length: 13 residues. Looked up from germline, CDR1 is ENHRY and CDR2 is SYGVKD. The CDR3 DNA sequence: TGTGCCATCAGTGATTCTGGGGCCAACGTCCTGACTTTC. This codes for CAISDSGANVLTF.

This rearrangement joins TRBV6-5 to TRBJ2-1; 8 bases are shared with TRBD1. The CDR3 extends over 15 amino acids. Germline CDR1 and CDR2: MNHEY and SVGAGI. Unmatched junction bases numbered 9, after V lost 7 bases and J lost 4 bases. The CDR3 loop is CASTRTGSVYNEQFF. CDR3 DNA sequence: TGTGCCAGCACCCGGACAGGGTCGGTATACAATGAGCAGTTCTTC.

This clonotype came up a few times. The rearrangement uses TRBV5-1 and TRBJ1-2; D is unresolved. Germline V gene lookup returns CDR1 SGHRS and CDR2 YFSETQ. V shed 0 bases and J shed 1 base, with 13 bases lying between them. CDR3 size: 16 residues. CDR3 in amino acids: CASSLDSGINNYGYTF. CDR3 DNA: TGCGCCAGCAGCTTGGACTCGGGGATCAATAACTATGGCTACACCTTC.

This chain uses TRBV27 with TRBJ1-4; perhaps TRBD1 as D (5 bases). The germline V and J ends were trimmed by 6 bases and 7 bases, with 18 bases remaining between them. CDR1 and CDR2 from the germline V gene are MNHEY and SMNVEV (reference sequence). This CDR3 has 15 amino acids. The CDR3 DNA follows: TGTGCCAGCAGCGCCAGGGCCAGCTGGGGTGAAAAACTGTTTTTT. Protein sequence: CASSARASWGEKLFF.

This clonotype was observed a handful of times. V and J are TRBV20-1 and TRBJ1-1; 7 nucleotides line up with TRBD1. Germline V gene lookup returns CDR1 DFQATT and CDR2 SNEGSKA (reference sequence). The CDR3 is 14 amino acids. CDR3 DNA sequence: TGCAGGGCCGGACAGGCCGAAATGAACACTGAAGCTTTCTTT. Its protein is CRAGQAEMNTEAFF.

The rearrangement uses TRBV25-1 and TRBJ2-7; 12 nucleotides match TRBD2. The CDR3 runs 18 residues. V lost 5 bases and J lost 7; bases outside the gene matches: 18. The germline V gene encodes CDR1 MGHDK and CDR2 SYGVNS. CDR3 in amino acids: CASSPRTSGEIAYNEQYF. CDR3 nucleotides: TGTGCCAGCAGTCCTCGGACTAGCGGGGAAATCGCCTACAATGAGCAGTACTTC.

This clonotype appeared a few times. The V gene is TRBV12-3 or TRBV12-4, the J gene TRBJ1-2, with 8 bases matching TRBD1. Trimming removed 6 bases from V and 4 bases from J; junction bases left unmatched: 10. The CDR3 runs 15 residues. The CDR3 DNA follows: TGTGCCAGCAGCCTCTCAGGGGGCGGAGGCTATGGCTACACCTTC. Amino acids: CASSLSGGGGYGYTF.

This clonotype was counted only a few times. CDR3 protein: CASSVGQISTDTQYF. The CDR3 DNA follows: TGTGCCAGCAGCGTCGGACAGATTAGCACAGATACGCAGTATTTT. The chain has TRBV5-4 and TRBJ2-3, with D perhaps TRBD1 (6 bases). V was clipped by 4 bases and J by 0 bases, with 12 bases between them. Germline CDR1 is SGHNT and CDR2 is YYREEE (reference sequence). CDR3 size: 15 residues.

This clonotype has only a few counts. The rearrangement uses TRBV20-1 and TRBJ2-1, with a tentative D call TRBD2 (5 bases). Trimming took 0 bases from V and 8 from J, leaving 20 bases between them. The CDR3 has 16 residues. Per the germline V gene, CDR1 is DFQATT and CDR2 is SNEGSKA (reference sequence). This CDR3 reads CSARDSEKGISDEQFF. The CDR3 coding sequence is TGCAGTGCTAGAGATTCAGAGAAAGGTATTAGCGATGAGCAGTTCTTC.

The chain combines TRBV27 with TRBJ2-5; D not resolved. The CDR3 covers 16 residues. Trimming pared 5 bases from V and 0 bases from J, leaving 16 bases between. CDR1 is MNHEY, CDR2 SMNVEV, per germline (reference sequence). DNA of the CDR3: TGTGCCAGCAGTGCCGCGCGCACTTCGTACCAAGAGACCCAGTACTTC. Its protein is CASSAARTSYQETQYF.

This clonotype came up a few times. The V and J genes are TRBV20-1 and TRBJ1-2, with D possibly being TRBD1 (5 bases). V was pared by 0 bases and J by 6 bases, with 8 bases between. Germline loops: CDR1 DFQATT, CDR2 SNEGSKA (reference sequence). The CDR3 totals 12 residues. The CDR3 reads CSARDRQNGYTF. The CDR3 nucleotides are TGCAGTGCTAGAGATCGACAGAATGGCTACACCTTC.

This clonotype was seen only a few times. The chain uses TRBV2 and TRBJ1-1, with D perhaps TRBD1 (5 bases). This CDR3 contains 15 residues. CDR1 is SNHLY and CDR2 is FYNNEI in the germline V gene. Trimming removed 5 bases from V and 1 base from J, with 14 bases in between. The DNA of the CDR3 is TGTGCCAGCAGTTATCCCCCGAGGGGGAACACTGAAGCTTTCTTT. Its translation: CASSYPPRGNTEAFF.

The V call is TRBV28, the J call TRBJ1-2; 9 bases are shared with TRBD1. The CDR3 is made up of 15 amino acids. Unmatched junction bases numbered 10, after V lost 7 bases and J lost 4 bases. Germline-derived CDR1 and CDR2 are MDHEN and SYDVKM. The chain's CDR3 is CASTLNRGRFYGYTF. Here the CDR3 DNA reads TGTGCCAGCACCTTAAACAGGGGGCGTTTCTATGGCTACACCTTC.

A remark on this clonotype: Possible read error: a much larger clone is one base away. The chain joins TRBV7-3 to TRBJ2-1, with a tentative D call TRBD1 (6 bases). CDR3 length: 15 amino acids. Germline V gene data show CDR1 as SGHTA and CDR2 as FQGTGA. CDR3 nucleotide sequence: TGTGCCTGCAGCTTGGACAGTAACTCCTACAATGAGCAGTTCTTC. It encodes CACSLDSNSYNEQFF.

The chain employs TRBV12-3 or TRBV12-4 and TRBJ1-6, with D possibly TRBD1 on 6 matching bases. Trimming shortened V by 2 bases and J by 8 bases, and 10 bases separated the two germline ends. This CDR3 region has 14 residues. This CDR3 is CASSLSGGYSPLHF. The CDR3 DNA reads TGTGCCAGCAGTTTAAGTGGGGGCTATTCACCCCTCCACTTT.

This clonotype showed up just a few times. V gene TRBV27 combines with J gene TRBJ1-1, with D tentatively TRBD1 (5 bases). Germline loops: CDR1 MNHEY, CDR2 SMNVEV (reference sequence). Trimming stripped 8 bases from V and 0 bases from J, with 22 bases between. The CDR3 has 17 amino acids. The CDR3, as DNA: TGTGCCAGCCAAAGGGGACCCAACAACCTAATGAACACTGAAGCTTTCTTT. Protein: CASQRGPNNLMNTEAFF.

The sample holds many counts of this clonotype. One end of the junction does not line up with germline, which may come from a read error. The rearrangement joins TRBV3-1 to TRBJ1-1; D call uncertain. This CDR3 is 13 amino acids long. The V gene's germline CDR1 is LGHDT and CDR2 YNNKEL (reference sequence). The CDR3 nucleotides read TGCGCCAGCAGCCAAACAGAAAACACTGAAGCTTTCTTT. Translating it yields CASSQTENTEAFF.

V gene TRBV7-2 combines with J gene TRBJ2-7, with unresolved D. The J call may be faulty, since TRBJ2-5 better matches the DNA end. This CDR3 has 14 amino acids. CDR1 is SGHTA, CDR2 FQGNSA, per germline. The CDR3 spells CASSDANRAETQYF. For the CDR3, the DNA is TGTGCCAGCAGCGACGCTAATAGGGCAGAGACCCAGTACTTC.

The sample holds a few counts of this clonotype. The J gene is TRBJ2-3, the V gene TRBV20-1; 9 bases are shared with TRBD2. This CDR3 contains 15 residues. Looked up from germline, CDR1 is DFQATT and CDR2 is SNEGSKA (reference sequence). The ends lost 0 bases at V and 8 bases at J; junction bases unmatched: 9. For the CDR3, the DNA is TGCAGTGCTAGAGATCCAGTAGCGGGGGAGGTTACGCAGTATTTT. It codes for CSARDPVAGEVTQYF.

The rearrangement joins TRBV4-3 to TRBJ2-2; D not certain. Trimming removed 0 bases from V and 7 bases from J, with 12 bases in between. CDR1 LGHNA and CDR2 YSLEER come from the germline V gene. This CDR3 spans 15 amino acids. DNA of the CDR3: TGCGCCAGCAGCCAAGATCCTCGGGCTAACGGGGAGCTGTTTTTT. Protein sequence: CASSQDPRANGELFF.

This clonotype was detected a few times. The gene calls are TRBV5-1 and TRBJ2-1, with 8 positions matching TRBD1. Losses at the gene ends were 4 bases for V and 7 bases for J; bases not matched to a gene: 7. Germline V gene lookup returns CDR1 SGHRS and CDR2 YFSETQ. CDR3 length equals 14 residues. The CDR3 sequence: CASSGQGLQNEQFF. CDR3 nucleotides: TGCGCCAGCAGCGGACAGGGATTGCAAAATGAGCAGTTCTTC.

This clonotype was picked up a small number of times. The V call is TRBV21-1, the J call TRBJ1-5. TRBV21-1 is classified as a pseudogene. There are 16 residues in the CDR3. In nucleotides, the CDR3 is TGTGCCAGCAGCAAAACGGTAGTTTTCCGGAATCAGCCCCAGCATTTT. It encodes CASSKTVVFRNQPQHF.

As regards this clonotype: Possible read error: a much larger clone is one base away. The V and J genes are TRBV29-1 and TRBJ2-5; a weak D match, TRBD1 (5 bases). V was pared by 3 bases and J by 11 bases, with 19 bases between. The V gene's germline CDR1 is SQVTM and CDR2 ANQGSEA. The CDR3 extends over 13 amino acids. The CDR3 region is CSVEGQGSYGQYF. The CDR3 coding sequence is TGCAGCGTTGAGGGGCAGGGCTCCTACGGGCAGTACTTC.

The chain uses TRBV20-1 and TRBJ1-6, with a tentative D call TRBD1 (6 bases). The CDR3 sequence is 13 residues long. Trimming took off 1 base at V and 7 bases at J, with 8 bases between the two ends. The germline V gene encodes CDR1 DFQATT and CDR2 SNEGSKA (reference sequence). CDR3 in DNA: TGCAGTGCTAGAGCCGACAGGAATTCACCCCTCCACTTT. Amino acid sequence: CSARADRNSPLHF.